Shown below are 30 T cell receptor beta chains from a single sample sequenced in a study of T cells in Graves' hyperthyroidism and ophthalmopathy (dated by TCRdb to between 2019 and 2020). Library method: multiplex PCR. Sequencing took place on an Illumina HiSeq 2000. The TCR beta CDR3 regions were amplified from RNA transcripts. The first round of RT-PCR for the TCR CDR3 was performed with the HTBI primer set and the Qiagen OneStep RT-PCR kit. In TCRdb, the public reads were trimmed at Q25 with fastp and aligned with MiXCR, with productive beta chains retained. Here each entry gathers all rows of one CDR3 protein and keeps the most common genes and DNA. In this sample the table shows fewer than 850,000 distinct CDR3 sequences, 17% of which occur a single time. 15% to 17% of the sample is taken by the ten largest. What was sequenced was blood. These receptors all stem from a man in his forties or fifties with Graves' hyperthyroidism.

V gene TRBV11-2 combines with J gene TRBJ2-3; no reliable D call. Germline loops: CDR1 SGHAT, CDR2 FQNNGV. This CDR3 is built from 16 residues. The V end was cut by 5 bases, the J end by 8 bases, with 23 bases between. The CDR3 here is CASSPRPSEVLGTQYF. Here the CDR3 DNA reads TGTGCCAGCAGCCCTCGGCCCTCCGAGGTGTTGGGTACGCAGTATTTT.

V is TRBV3-1 and J is TRBJ2-1; TRBD1 aligns across 9 bases. V trimming: 4 bases; J trimming: 6 bases; junction bases outside the gene matches: 4. The CDR3 has 14 amino acids. Germline-derived CDR1 and CDR2 are LGHDT and YNNKEL (reference sequence). This chain's CDR3 is CASSPRQGGNEQFF. The CDR3 DNA reads TGTGCCAGCAGCCCTCGACAGGGGGGCAATGAGCAGTTCTTC.

Many counts were recorded for this clonotype. The chain couples TRBV28 to TRBJ2-5; D unclear. CDR3 length: 15 amino acids. The ends were cut back, 4 bases at V and 4 bases at J, with 16 bases in the middle. Germline V lookup: CDR1 MDHEN, CDR2 SYDVKM. CDR3 DNA: TGTGCCAGCAGTTCCTCCTCTAGTAGAAGAGAGACCCAGTACTTC. The encoded protein is CASSSSSSRRETQYF.

Comment on this clonotype: One base away lies a much larger clone, so this may be a sequencing read error. This chain joins TRBV30 and TRBJ1-4; a possible D gene is TRBD1 (6 bases). Germline CDR1 reads GTSNPN; CDR2 reads SVGIG (reference sequence). The CDR3 covers 15 residues. Here the CDR3 DNA reads TGTACCTGGAGGGACACAGCAGGGGCTGGGGAAAAACTGTTTTTT. Protein: CTWRDTAGAGEKLFF.

This clonotype was observed many times. The gene calls are TRBV12-3 or TRBV12-4 and TRBJ1-2; 7 bases map to TRBD1. The CDR3 loop spans 14 amino acids. The junction had 9 bases not matched to a gene; V was cut back by 6 bases and J by 5 bases. In nucleotides, the CDR3 is TGTGCCAGCAGACAGACAGGGCTAGCATATGGCTACACCTTC. Translated, it gives CASRQTGLAYGYTF.

CDR3 DNA sequence: TGTGCCAGCATCTTTTTAGTTGGCTACACTGAAGCTTTCTTT. As protein: CASIFLVGYTEAFF. The chain joins TRBV28 to TRBJ1-1; D uncertain. The CDR3 loop spans 14 amino acids. Trimming shortened V by 7 bases and J by 3 bases, and 15 bases separated the two germline ends. Germline V gives CDR1 MDHEN, CDR2 SYDVKM.

There are many counts of this clonotype. The rearrangement links TRBV24-1 to TRBJ1-4; no clear D. Germline-derived CDR1 and CDR2 are KGHDR and SFDVKD. V was pared by 4 bases and J by 2 bases, with 19 bases between. This CDR3 is built from 18 residues. The CDR3 sequence: CATSDTGSAFGTNEKLFF. CDR3 bases: TGTGCCACCAGTGACACCGGGAGCGCGTTTGGGACTAATGAAAAACTGTTTTTT.

The chain is built from TRBV6-2 or TRBV6-3 and TRBJ2-1; a possible D gene is TRBD1 (6 bases). The V end lost 2 bases, the J end lost 0 bases, and 11 bases lay between the germline ends. CDR1 is MNHEY and CDR2 is SVGEGT in the germline V gene. The CDR3 covers 16 residues. The CDR3 protein is CASSYDRHLSYNEQFF. The CDR3 DNA is TGTGCCAGCAGTTACGACAGGCACCTCTCCTACAATGAGCAGTTCTTC.

This clonotype was observed many times. The J gene is TRBJ2-3, the V gene TRBV11-2; 7 bases align to TRBD2. V gave up 2 bases and J gave up 5 bases; unmatched junction bases: 4. The germline CDR1 and CDR2 sequences are SGHAT and FQNNGV. The CDR3 sequence is 14 residues long. CDR3 in DNA: TGTGCCAGCAGCTTAAGCGGGGCGGAAGATACGCAGTATTTT. This sequence encodes CASSLSGAEDTQYF.

The sample holds many counts of this clonotype. The rearrangement uses TRBV3-1 and TRBJ2-2; no clear D gene. CDR1 is LGHDT and CDR2 is YNNKEL in the germline V gene (reference sequence). The CDR3 runs to 14 residues. V was pared by 0 bases and J by 3 bases, with 5 bases between. DNA of the CDR3: TGTGCCAGCAGCCAAGACCTAGACACCGGGGAGCTGTTTTTT. Residues: CASSQDLDTGELFF.

This clonotype was seen many times. The V and J genes are TRBV10-3 and TRBJ2-7; 7 bases are a match to TRBD2. This CDR3 has 17 amino acids. The germline V gene has CDR1 ENHRY and CDR2 SYGVKD. The ends lost 3 bases at V and 3 bases at J; junction bases unmatched: 14. As DNA, the CDR3 is TGTGCCATCAGTGACGGGGGTAGGGCTAGCGGCGACTACGAGCAGTACTTC. Its translation is CAISDGGRASGDYEQYF.

This clonotype was seen ten or more times. This chain connects TRBV11-2 to TRBJ1-1; TRBD1 might be the D (5 bases). Germline loops: CDR1 SGHAT, CDR2 FQNNGV. The CDR3 sequence is 15 residues long. The V gene lost 4 bases and the J gene lost 1 base, with 13 bases spanning the gap. The CDR3 DNA is TGTGCCAGCAGCTCGACCGGAGGGGCGAACACTGAAGCTTTCTTT. It specifies CASSSTGGANTEAFF.

This clonotype was detected a few times. DNA for the CDR3: TGTGCCTGGAGTTGGTGGGCCACTGAAGCTTTCTTT. Translated: CAWSWWATEAFF. The chain couples TRBV30 to TRBJ1-1, with no clear D. The CDR3 covers 12 residues. V lost 2 bases, J lost 4 bases, and 8 bases lay in between. Per germline, CDR1 GTSNPN and CDR2 SVGIG (reference sequence).

This clonotype was counted many times. J is TRBJ2-1 and V is TRBV2; 8 bases map to TRBD2. With 1 base clipped from V and 3 bases from J, the junction kept 8 bases outside the gene matches. This CDR3 contains 17 residues. Germline V gives CDR1 SNHLY, CDR2 FYNNEI. CDR3 loop: CASSEEKGLAFYNEQFF. The CDR3 bases are TGTGCCAGCAGTGAAGAGAAAGGACTAGCATTCTACAATGAGCAGTTCTTC.

Ten or more counts support this clonotype. The chain recombines TRBV11-1 with TRBJ2-7; tentative D call: TRBD1 (6 bases). The CDR3 runs to 14 residues. Germline assignment: CDR1 SGHAT and CDR2 FQDESV (reference sequence). V gave up 3 bases and J gave up 0 bases, with 9 bases separating them. The CDR3 loop is CASSFPGVSYEQYF. In nucleotides, the CDR3 is TGTGCCAGCAGCTTCCCAGGGGTCTCCTACGAGCAGTACTTC.

Ten or more counts support this clonotype. Mismatch with germline at one junction end may stem from a read error. V gene TRBV27 combines with J gene TRBJ1-5, with D possibly matching TRBD1 (6 bases). This CDR3 is built from 15 residues. Germline V gene lookup returns CDR1 MNHEY and CDR2 SMNVEV (reference sequence). DNA for the CDR3: TGTGCCAGCAGCTTATTAGGGGGATCCCATCAGCCCCAGCATTTT. This codes for CASSLLGGSHQPQHF.

This clonotype was counted at least ten times. The V gene is TRBV7-8, the J gene TRBJ1-2; a possible D gene is TRBD1 (6 bases). Germline V gene sequence: CDR1 SGHVS, CDR2 FQNEAQ. This CDR3 has 14 amino acids. Trimming left V 6 bases short and J 2 bases short, with 13 bases between. The CDR3 loop is CASSLRDKNYGYTF. The DNA for the CDR3 is TGTGCCAGCAGTTTGAGGGACAAAAACTATGGCTACACCTTC. The complete variable domain, with remaining parts taken from reference TRBV7-8 and TRBJ1-2, reads GAGVSQSPRYKVAKRGQDVALRCDPISGHVSLFWYQQALGQGPEFLTYFQNEAQLDKSGLPSDRFFAERPEGSVSTLKIQRTQQEDSAVYLCASSLRDKNYGYTFGSGTRLTVV.

This clonotype was observed many times. This chain connects TRBV9 to TRBJ2-1; D may match TRBD1 or TRBD2 (5 bases each). The ends were cut back, 3 bases at V and 0 bases at J, with 7 bases in the middle. The germline V gene encodes CDR1 SGDLS and CDR2 YYNGEE. The CDR3 consists of 14 residues. Written as DNA, the CDR3 is TGTGCCAGCAGCGCCGGGACCTCCTACAATGAGCAGTTCTTC. As protein: CASSAGTSYNEQFF.

A few counts support this clonotype. The chain uses TRBV5-1 and TRBJ1-1, with D hard to call. Germline V CDR1 and CDR2: SGHRS, YFSETQ. The V and J ends lost 0 bases and 3 bases respectively, with 12 bases between them. This CDR3 spans 15 amino acids. CDR3 coding DNA: TGCGCCAGCAGCTTGGCTGGAGGAATGGACACTGAAGCTTTCTTT. Residues: CASSLAGGMDTEAFF.

This clonotype was counted many times. V gene TRBV11-3 combines with J gene TRBJ2-4; 9 nucleotides line up with TRBD1. The J segment lost 4 bases and the V segment lost 5 bases, leaving 9 bases of the junction unmatched. Germline V gene data show CDR1 as SGHNT and CDR2 as YENEEA. The CDR3 is 16 amino acids. CDR3 coding DNA: TGTGCCAGCAGCACCCGGACAGGGGACGGAAAAAACATTCAGTACTTC. It yields the protein CASSTRTGDGKNIQYF.

In this sample, this clonotype turned up a few times. The V and J genes are TRBV29-1 and TRBJ1-2, with 7 bases identical to TRBD1. The CDR3 sequence is 11 residues long. With V trimmed by 6 bases and J by 6 bases, 4 bases remained unmatched. From germline, CDR1 is SQVTM and CDR2 ANQGSEA. The CDR3 here is CSVSGTDGYTF. The CDR3 nucleotides read TGCAGCGTCTCCGGGACAGATGGCTACACCTTC. The complete variable domain, with remaining parts taken from reference TRBV29-1 and TRBJ1-2, reads SAVISQKPSRDICQRGTSLTIQCQVDSQVTMMFWYRQQPGQSLTLIATANQGSEATYESGFVIDKFPISRPNLTFSTLTVSNMSPEDSSIYLCSVSGTDGYTFGSGTRLTVV.

The V and J genes are TRBV24-1 and TRBJ1-5, with 7 bases fitting TRBD1. Looked up from germline, CDR1 is KGHDR and CDR2 is SFDVKD. This CDR3 spans 16 amino acids. The V gene end was trimmed by 4 bases and the J gene end by 4 bases; junction bases not matched to a gene: 9. The CDR3 spells CATSDPYRGGNQPQHF. CDR3 nucleotide sequence: TGTGCCACCAGTGACCCATACAGGGGTGGAAATCAGCCCCAGCATTTT.

The chain recombines TRBV20-1 with TRBJ2-6; D remains unclear. Germline V lookup: CDR1 DFQATT, CDR2 SNEGSKA (reference sequence). CDR3 size: 17 residues. V was cut by 1 base and J by 2 bases, with 15 bases left in between. The CDR3 sequence is CSARGGEGYTGANVLTF. The CDR3 coding sequence is TGCAGTGCTAGAGGGGGTGAAGGGTATACTGGGGCCAACGTCCTGACTTTC.

This clonotype was observed at least ten times. This chain connects TRBV19 to TRBJ1-5; 7 bases are shared with TRBD1. The CDR3 contains 16 residues. Per germline, CDR1 LNHDA and CDR2 SQIVND (reference sequence). The trim removed 6 bases at V and 6 bases at J, leaving 14 bases unmatched. The CDR3 sequence is CASRDGTVSGGQPQHF. Here the CDR3 DNA reads TGTGCCAGTAGAGACGGGACAGTCTCAGGTGGTCAGCCCCAGCATTTT.

This clonotype turned up a few times. The rearrangement links TRBV18 to TRBJ2-7, with a tentative D call TRBD2 (6 bases). The germline V and J ends were trimmed by 3 bases and 5 bases, with 14 bases remaining between them. Per germline, CDR1 KGHSH and CDR2 LQKENI. CDR3 length: 14 residues. The CDR3 protein is CASSPRETVNEQYF. CDR3 DNA sequence: TGTGCCAGCTCACCTCGGGAGACAGTCAACGAGCAGTACTTC.

This clonotype was detected many times. The chain is built from TRBV30 and TRBJ1-1, with D possibly TRBD1 on 5 matching bases. Trimming shortened V by 5 bases and J by 0 bases, and 13 bases separated the two germline ends. The CDR3 consists of 14 residues. Germline-derived CDR1 and CDR2 are GTSNPN and SVGIG (reference sequence). CDR3 bases: TGTGCCTGGGGGACGGTTCCCATGAACACTGAAGCTTTCTTT. Its protein product is CAWGTVPMNTEAFF.

This clonotype was seen repeatedly, ten times or more. The chain employs TRBV7-3 and TRBJ2-1, with 10 bases matching TRBD2. V was clipped by 5 bases and J by 0 bases; unmatched bases: 16. This CDR3 has 20 residues. Germline values: CDR1 SGHTA, CDR2 FQGTGA. CDR3: CASSQRGGLAPFSSYNEQFF. As DNA, the CDR3 is TGTGCCAGCAGCCAAAGGGGGGGACTAGCGCCTTTTAGCTCCTACAATGAGCAGTTCTTC.

The chain couples TRBV5-5 to TRBJ2-2; D is possibly TRBD2 (6 bases). Per the germline V gene, CDR1 is SGHKS and CDR2 is YYEKEE (reference sequence). This CDR3 comprises 18 residues. With 2 bases removed from V and 5 bases from J, the gap between germline ends came to 22 bases. The CDR3: CASSLGRDGGARTGELFF. In nucleotides, the CDR3 is TGTGCCAGCAGCTTAGGGCGCGACGGAGGGGCCCGGACCGGGGAGCTGTTTTTT.

This clonotype was observed many times. The rearrangement joins TRBV27 to TRBJ1-2, with D possibly TRBD1 on 5 matching bases. Germline V gives CDR1 MNHEY, CDR2 SMNVEV (reference sequence). The CDR3 loop spans 13 amino acids. V was shortened by 4 bases and J by 6 bases, with 12 bases between the two germline ends. The CDR3 sequence: CASSWGGSDGYTF. The CDR3 DNA follows: TGTGCCAGCAGTTGGGGGGGTTCGGATGGCTACACCTTC.

J is TRBJ1-1 and V is TRBV6-2 or TRBV6-3; D uncertain. CDR3 length: 16 residues. Germline V gene lookup returns CDR1 MNHEY and CDR2 SVGEGT. Trimming removed 2 bases from V and 1 base from J, with 14 bases in between. The CDR3: CASSYGGSESNTEAFF. For the CDR3, the DNA is TGTGCCAGCAGTTACGGAGGCTCCGAGTCGAACACTGAAGCTTTCTTT.